This T cell receptor (beta chain) came from a study of response to subunit inactivated influenza vaccine. Whole-study results and caveats: A suggestion made by the authors is that each seasonal influenza vaccination recruits few new T cells.

TCRdb recomputed calls from the RT-PCR reads with MiXCR, one row per CDR3 protein. The sample holds around 790,000 distinct CDR3 sequences, around 20% seen once. The CDR3 loop spans 12 amino acids. V dropped 8 bases and J dropped 3 bases, with 11 bases sitting between them. There are a few counts of this clonotype. Its antigen is as yet unknown. V and J are TRBV12-3 or TRBV12-4 and TRBJ2-7; D is possibly TRBD1 or TRBD2 (5 bases each). The sample here was PBMCs from blood, taken about 5 days after vaccination. The TCR originated in a man aged 45-65 years who received an inactivated influenza vaccine. CDR3: CASRAGSYEQYF. The CDR3 region has the DNA TGTGCCAGCCGGGCAGGGAGCTACGAGCAGTACTTC.